These 29 T cell receptor beta chains share one sample of origin, sequenced in a study of OX40 agonist ivuxolimab in advanced cancers. Profiled with immunoSEQ multiplex PCR; TCRdb holds only in-frame clones, not every one. The sample gives about 70,000 clones, roughly 80% of which show up once; 6% to 8% is in the top ten. The specimen comprised CD4+ or CD8+ T cells sorted from blood, sampled in a trial of the OX40 agonist ivuxolimab. These TCRs come from an adult with an advanced solid tumor such as melanoma, head and neck, liver or kidney cancer.

This sequence joins TRBV18 and TRBJ2-1; D is ambiguous. V lost 3 bases and J lost 3, with 9 bases in between. The CDR3 contains 14 residues. Germline CDR1 KGHSH, CDR2 LQKENI. The CDR3 loop reads CASSPSQDYNEQFF. The DNA for the CDR3 is TGTGCCAGCTCACCCTCCCAGGACTACAATGAGCAGTTCTTC.

The rearrangement uses TRBV10-3 and TRBJ2-7; a possible D gene is TRBD2 (6 bases). Germline-derived CDR1 and CDR2 are ENHRY and SYGVKD. Trimming cost V 0 bases and J 3 bases, with 18 bases left between them. The CDR3 extends over 17 amino acids. The CDR3 nucleotides are TGTGCCATCAGTGAGTCTAGGGTAGCGGCCCCAAACTACGAGCAGTACTTC. Residues: CAISESRVAAPNYEQYF.

The V gene is TRBV4-2, the J gene TRBJ2-1; 9 bases map to TRBD2. V lost 6 bases, J lost 2 bases, and 2 bases stayed unmatched. This CDR3 spans 14 amino acids. The germline CDR1 and CDR2 sequences are LGHNA and YNFKEQ. The CDR3, as DNA: TGTGCCAGCAGGGTAGCGGGAGCCTACAATGAGCAGTTCTTC. Its translation: CASRVAGAYNEQFF.

Only one count was recorded for this clone. J is TRBJ2-1 and V is TRBV10-3; 13 nucleotides align to TRBD2. V trimming: 2 bases; J trimming: 4 bases; junction bases outside the gene matches: 2. Per the germline V gene, CDR1 is ENHRY and CDR2 is SYGVKD. The CDR3 runs to 16 residues. The CDR3 DNA sequence: TGTGCCATCAGTGAGCGGACTAGCGGGAGTTACAATGAGCAGTTCTTC. Encoded protein: CAISERTSGSYNEQFF.

This chain uses TRBV18 with TRBJ2-7; 7 nucleotides line up with TRBD1. Germline V lookup: CDR1 KGHSH, CDR2 LQKENI. This CDR3 has 13 residues. Unmatched junction bases numbered 5, after V lost 3 bases and J lost 6 bases. DNA of the CDR3: TGTGCCAGCTCACCGACAGGGCCGGCCGAGCAGTACTTC. The encoded protein is CASSPTGPAEQYF. Using reference TRBV18 and TRBJ2-7 for the parts outside the CDR3, the full variable domain is NAGVMQNPRHLVRRRGQEARLRCSPMKGHSHVYWYRQLPEEGLKFMVYLQKENIIDESGMPKERFSAEFPKEGPSILRIQQVVRGDSAAYFCASSPTGPAEQYFGPGTRLTVT.

The rearrangement uses TRBV6-5 and TRBJ2-1; tentative D call: TRBD1 (7 bases). Deletions cut 5 bases from V and 4 bases from J, with 15 bases between. The V gene's germline CDR1 is MNHEY and CDR2 SVGAGI. CDR3 size: 15 residues. For the CDR3, the DNA is TGTGCCAGCAGTGTCCAGGGGGGATTTTACAATGAGCAGTTCTTC. It yields the protein CASSVQGGFYNEQFF.

The chain employs TRBV4-2 and TRBJ2-5, with D possibly matching TRBD2 (5 bases). The V end lost 0 bases, the J end lost 2 bases, and 16 bases lay between the germline ends. Per the germline V gene, CDR1 is LGHNA and CDR2 is YNFKEQ. CDR3 length: 17 residues. The CDR3 region has the DNA TGTGCCAGCAGCCAAGATAAGCGGTCCAGCGAACAAGAGACCCAGTACTTC. Its protein product is CASSQDKRSSEQETQYF.

The CDR3 here is CASSLAGSGGDGYTF. CDR3 in DNA: TGTGCCAGCAGCTTAGCGGGCTCAGGGGGCGATGGCTACACCTTC. The chain employs TRBV7-2 and TRBJ1-2; 8 nucleotides line up with TRBD1. Looked up from germline, CDR1 is SGHTA and CDR2 is FQGNSA. After removal of 0 bases from V and 6 bases from J, the junction contained 6 bases not matched to a gene. This CDR3 comprises 15 residues. Drawing the rest from reference TRBV7-2 and TRBJ1-2, the complete variable domain is GAGVSQSPSNKVTEKGKDVELRCDPISGHTALYWYRQSLGQGLEFLIYFQGNSAPDKSGLPSDRFSAERTGGSVSTLTIQRTQQEDSAVYLCASSLAGSGGDGYTFGSGTRLTVV.

This clone was seen once. The chain recombines TRBV5-1 with TRBJ1-6; D possibly corresponds to TRBD1 (6 bases). Germline values: CDR1 SGHRS, CDR2 YFSETQ. The CDR3 is 16 amino acids. V lost 0 bases, J lost 8 bases, and 15 bases lay in between. CDR3 region: CASSLGPDRMDSPLHF. In nucleotides, the CDR3 is TGCGCCAGCAGCTTGGGCCCTGACAGGATGGATTCACCCCTCCACTTT.

The J gene is TRBJ1-1, the V gene TRBV6-5, with 8 bases lining up with TRBD1. CDR3 length: 14 residues. V shed 5 bases and J 1 base; nucleotides not matched to a gene: 3. Germline V gene data show CDR1 as MNHEY and CDR2 as SVGAGI. The CDR3 coding sequence is TGTGCCAGCAGTGACAGGGGAAGGAACACTGAAGCTTTCTTT. This sequence encodes CASSDRGRNTEAFF.

This sequence joins TRBV19 and TRBJ1-1; 8 nucleotides agree with TRBD1. The CDR3 length is 14 residues. The ends lost 8 bases at V and 1 base at J; junction bases unmatched: 6. In germline, CDR1 is LNHDA, CDR2 SQIVND (reference sequence). Here the CDR3 DNA reads TGTGCCAGTGGACGACAGGGGTCGAACACTGAAGCTTTCTTT. This gives the protein CASGRQGSNTEAFF.

This clone was observed at least ten times. V usage is TRBV7-9 and J usage is TRBJ2-7, with D possibly called TRBD1 or TRBD2 (5 bases each). The CDR3 is 13 amino acids. The V and J ends lost 6 bases and 5 bases respectively, with 14 bases between them. Germline values: CDR1 SEHNR, CDR2 FQNEAQ (reference sequence). CDR3 bases: TGTGCCAGCAGACCGGGGACCGGGCACGAGCAGTACTTC. Encoded protein: CASRPGTGHEQYF. The full variable domain, its missing parts supplied by reference TRBV7-9 and TRBJ2-7, is DTGVSQNPRHKITKRGQNVTFRCDPISEHNRLYWYRQTLGQGPEFLTYFQNEAQLEKSRLLSDRFSAERPKGSFSTLEIQRTEQGDSAMYLCASRPGTGHEQYFGPGTRLTVT.

The V call is TRBV2, the J call TRBJ2-3; 8 bases align to TRBD1. CDR3 length: 15 residues. Unmatched junction bases numbered 6, after V lost 6 bases and J lost 1 base. Germline CDR1 is SNHLY and CDR2 is FYNNEI. The DNA of the CDR3 is TGTGCCAGCAGGATTCCGGGACAGGGCACAGATACGCAGTATTTT. This encodes CASRIPGQGTDTQYF.

This clone was found once. The chain joins TRBV20-1 to TRBJ2-7; no clear D. Germline V CDR1 and CDR2: DFQATT, SNEGSKA (reference sequence). The V end was cut by 7 bases, the J end by 2 bases, with 9 bases between. The CDR3 consists of 11 residues. Written as DNA, the CDR3 is TGCAGTGTGGTTCAGGCCTACGAGCAGTACTTC. As protein: CSVVQAYEQYF.

In its sample, this clone was seen a few times. The chain uses TRBV30 and TRBJ1-1, with D unresolved. CDR3 length: 14 residues. Germline lookup yields CDR1 GTSNPN and CDR2 SVGIG (reference sequence). Trimming removed 0 bases at V and 7 bases at J, with 15 bases between. The CDR3 nucleotides are TGTGCCTGGAGTGTAGCGGGGTTCGGGAATGAAGCTTTCTTT. Encoded protein: CAWSVAGFGNEAFF.

This chain joins TRBV7-8 and TRBJ2-5; D might be TRBD1 (5 bases). Trimming pared 1 base from V and 1 base from J, leaving 7 bases between. The germline gives CDR1 SGHVS, CDR2 FQNEAQ. This CDR3 contains 14 residues. The CDR3 sequence: CASSLGTPQETQYF. CDR3 nucleotides: TGTGCCAGCAGCTTAGGGACACCCCAAGAGACCCAGTACTTC.

The rearrangement uses TRBV5-1 and TRBJ1-2; D remains ambiguous. Germline V gene lookup returns CDR1 SGHRS and CDR2 YFSETQ. CDR3 length equals 13 residues. The V end lost 4 bases, the J end lost 1 base, and 8 bases lay between the germline ends. The CDR3 is CASSVEINYGYTF. CDR3 nucleotides: TGCGCCAGCAGCGTAGAGATTAACTATGGCTACACCTTC.

This clone was seen just once. V and J are TRBV7-3 and TRBJ2-1; 10 nucleotides align to TRBD2. Per germline, CDR1 SGHTA and CDR2 FQGTGA. The CDR3 runs to 16 residues. The V and J ends lost 4 bases and 0 bases, in that order; junction bases with no gene match: 3. The CDR3 loop reads CASSSSGGVSYNEQFF. CDR3 DNA sequence: TGTGCCAGCAGCTCAAGCGGGGGGGTCTCCTACAATGAGCAGTTCTTC. The full variable domain, rest sourced from reference TRBV7-3 and TRBJ2-1, is GAGVSQTPSNKVTEKGKYVELRCDPISGHTALYWYRQSLGQGPEFLIYFQGTGAADDSGLPNDRFFAVRPEGSVSTLKIQRTERGDSAVYLCASSSSGGVSYNEQFFGPGTRLTVL.

The chain couples TRBV19 to TRBJ2-5, with D perhaps TRBD1 (6 bases). V gave up 5 bases and J gave up 5 bases, with 18 bases separating them. Germline V gene lookup returns CDR1 LNHDA and CDR2 SQIVND (reference sequence). The CDR3 totals 15 residues. The chain's CDR3 is CASSLQTQGFETQYF. The CDR3 nucleotides are TGTGCCAGTAGTCTACAAACGCAGGGGTTCGAGACCCAGTACTTC. The full variable domain, its missing parts supplied by reference TRBV19 and TRBJ2-5, is DGGITQSPKYLFRKEGQNVTLSCEQNLNHDAMYWYRQDPGQGLRLIYYSQIVNDFQKGDIAEGYSVSREKKESFPLTVTSAQKNPTAFYLCASSLQTQGFETQYFGPGTRLLVL.

The chain has TRBV28 and TRBJ2-7; a possible D gene is TRBD2 (5 bases). Germline CDR1 and CDR2: MDHEN and SYDVKM. This CDR3 spans 13 amino acids. The ends were cut back, 3 bases at V and 3 bases at J, with 9 bases in the middle. CDR3 nucleotides: TGTGCCAGCAGTTTTGAACTAGTCTACGAGCAGTACTTC. This encodes CASSFELVYEQYF.

V and J are TRBV20-1 and TRBJ2-3; D remains unclear. Trimming shortened V by 3 bases and J by 3 bases, and 4 bases separated the two germline ends. The CDR3 is made up of 11 amino acids. Germline assignment: CDR1 DFQATT and CDR2 SNEGSKA (reference sequence). In nucleotides, the CDR3 is TGCAGTGCTAGCAGAACAGATACGCAGTATTTT. Its translation: CSASRTDTQYF.

This clone showed up just once. This chain connects TRBV18 to TRBJ1-2, with 9 bases that match TRBD1. Germline V lookup: CDR1 KGHSH, CDR2 LQKENI. The trim removed 3 bases at V and 2 bases at J, leaving 4 bases unmatched. The CDR3 is made up of 15 amino acids. The CDR3 region is CASSPTGQGNYGYTF. DNA of the CDR3: TGTGCCAGCTCACCTACGGGACAGGGCAACTATGGCTACACCTTC.

This rearrangement joins TRBV2 to TRBJ2-3, with TRBD2 matching 14 bases. Per germline, CDR1 SNHLY and CDR2 FYNNEI. V lost 6 bases, J lost 4 bases, and 6 bases stayed unmatched. The CDR3 has 16 residues. The CDR3 DNA follows: TGTGCCAGCAGGGGACTAGCGGGAGATAAAGCAGATACGCAGTATTTT. Translating gives CASRGLAGDKADTQYF. The complete variable domain, with remaining parts taken from reference TRBV2 and TRBJ2-3, reads EPEVTQTPSHQVTQMGQEVILRCVPISNHLYFYWYRQILGQKVEFLVSFYNNEISEKSEIFDDQFSVERPDGSNFTLKIRSTKLEDSAMYFCASRGLAGDKADTQYFGPGTRLTVL.

For this clone: Mismatch with germline at one junction end may stem from a read error. The chain combines TRBV7-2 with TRBJ2-1, with TRBD2 matching over 7 bases. The CDR3 consists of 16 residues. Germline CDR1 SGHTA, CDR2 FQGNSA. The CDR3 spells CASSLAVQFGGNEQFF. As DNA, the CDR3 is TGTGCCAGCAGCCTAGCGGTGCAATTTGGGGGCAATGAGCAGTTCTTC.

The chain joins TRBV6-5 to TRBJ2-2; TRBD2 matches 8 bases. Germline V gene data show CDR1 as MNHEY and CDR2 as SVGAGI. This CDR3 is 15 amino acids long. With 6 bases clipped from V and 1 base from J, the junction kept 4 bases outside the gene matches. The CDR3 sequence is CASSLAGMNTGELFF. DNA for the CDR3: TGTGCCAGCAGCTTAGCGGGGATGAACACCGGGGAGCTGTTTTTT.

The chain uses TRBV5-1 and TRBJ2-2; D is unclear. Trimming left V 3 bases short and J 4 bases short, with 10 bases between. The germline V gene has CDR1 SGHRS and CDR2 YFSETQ. The CDR3 is 14 amino acids. CDR3 loop: CASSSDGSTGELFF. The CDR3 DNA reads TGCGCCAGCAGCTCGGACGGCAGCACCGGGGAGCTGTTTTTT.

The V call is TRBV5-6, the J call TRBJ1-2; D is ambiguous. From germline, CDR1 is SGHDT and CDR2 YYEEEE. The CDR3 runs to 13 residues. Deletions cut 2 bases from V and 0 bases from J, with 5 bases between. The CDR3 bases are TGTGCCAGCAGCTTAAGGGCTAACTATGGCTACACCTTC. Translated, it gives CASSLRANYGYTF.

The chain is built from TRBV29-1 and TRBJ2-5, with D uncertain. Germline CDR1 is SQVTM and CDR2 is ANQGSEA. Trimming left V 3 bases short and J 2 bases short, with 19 bases between. CDR3 length equals 16 residues. In DNA, the CDR3 is TGCAGCGTTGATCCGCCCGGTCTGTTTACTCAAGAGACCCAGTACTTC. Protein sequence: CSVDPPGLFTQETQYF. Variable domain in full (rest from reference TRBV29-1 and TRBJ2-5): SAVISQKPSRDICQRGTSLTIQCQVDSQVTMMFWYRQQPGQSLTLIATANQGSEATYESGFVIDKFPISRPNLTFSTLTVSNMSPEDSSIYLCSVDPPGLFTQETQYFGPGTRLLVL.

This clone was counted only a few times. This chain links TRBV6-1 with TRBJ1-1; D is possibly TRBD1 (6 bases). CDR3 length: 15 residues. V was cut by 2 bases and J by 4 bases, with 14 bases left in between. Per the germline V gene, CDR1 is MNHNS and CDR2 is SASEGT. The CDR3 spells CASSELRDRSTEAFF. CDR3 sequence (DNA): TGTGCCAGCAGTGAACTGCGCGACAGGTCCACTGAAGCTTTCTTT.